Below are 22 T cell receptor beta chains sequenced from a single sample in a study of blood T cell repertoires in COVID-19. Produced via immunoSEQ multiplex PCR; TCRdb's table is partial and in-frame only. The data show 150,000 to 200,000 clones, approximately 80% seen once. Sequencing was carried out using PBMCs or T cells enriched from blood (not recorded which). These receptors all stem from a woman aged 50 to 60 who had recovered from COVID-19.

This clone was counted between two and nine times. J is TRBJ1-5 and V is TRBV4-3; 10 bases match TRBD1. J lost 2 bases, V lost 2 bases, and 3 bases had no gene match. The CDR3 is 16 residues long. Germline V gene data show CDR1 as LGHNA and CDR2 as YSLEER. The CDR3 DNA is TGCGCCAGCAGCCAAACGACAGGGGGCGGCAATCAGCCCCAGCATTTT. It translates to CASSQTTGGGNQPQHF.

For the CDR3, the DNA is TGTGCCACCAGTGACCCGACTAGCGGGGGCACAGATACGCAGTATTTT. It yields the protein CATSDPTSGGTDTQYF. The chain combines TRBV24-1 with TRBJ2-3; 11 bases are a match to TRBD2. The CDR3 consists of 16 residues. With V trimmed by 4 bases and J by 1 base, 3 bases remained unmatched. Looked up from germline, CDR1 is KGHDR and CDR2 is SFDVKD.

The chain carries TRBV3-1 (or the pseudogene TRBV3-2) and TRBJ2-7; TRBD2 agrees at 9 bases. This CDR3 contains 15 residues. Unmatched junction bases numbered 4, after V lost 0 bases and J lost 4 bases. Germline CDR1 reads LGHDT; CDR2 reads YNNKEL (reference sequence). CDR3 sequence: CASSQDIAGVYEQYF. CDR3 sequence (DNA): TGTGCCAGCAGCCAAGATATAGCGGGAGTTTACGAGCAGTACTTC.

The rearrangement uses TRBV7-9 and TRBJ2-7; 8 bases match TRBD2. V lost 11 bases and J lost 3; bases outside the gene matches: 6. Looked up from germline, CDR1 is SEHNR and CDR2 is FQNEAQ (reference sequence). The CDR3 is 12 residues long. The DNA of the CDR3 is TGTGCCGCAGGGCGGGAGGACTACGAGCAGTACTTC. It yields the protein CAAGREDYEQYF. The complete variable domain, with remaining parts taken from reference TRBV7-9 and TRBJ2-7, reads DTGVSQNPRHKITKRGQNVTFRCDPISEHNRLYWYRQTLGQGPEFLTYFQNEAQLEKSRLLSDRFSAERPKGSFSTLEIQRTEQGDSAMYLCAAGREDYEQYFGPGTRLTVT.

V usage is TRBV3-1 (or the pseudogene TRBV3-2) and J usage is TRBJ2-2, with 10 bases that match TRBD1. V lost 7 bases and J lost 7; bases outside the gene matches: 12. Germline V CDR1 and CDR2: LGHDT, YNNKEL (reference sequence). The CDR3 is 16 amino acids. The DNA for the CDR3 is TGTGCCAGCACCTCGACAGGGGGCGGTTGGGTCGGGGAGCTGTTTTTT. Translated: CASTSTGGGWVGELFF.

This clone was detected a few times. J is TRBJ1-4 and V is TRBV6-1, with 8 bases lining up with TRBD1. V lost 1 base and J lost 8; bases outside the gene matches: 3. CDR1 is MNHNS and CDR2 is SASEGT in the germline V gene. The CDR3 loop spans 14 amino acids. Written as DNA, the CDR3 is TGTGCCAGCAGTGAAGGGACAGGGAGGGAAAAACTGTTTTTT. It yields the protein CASSEGTGREKLFF.

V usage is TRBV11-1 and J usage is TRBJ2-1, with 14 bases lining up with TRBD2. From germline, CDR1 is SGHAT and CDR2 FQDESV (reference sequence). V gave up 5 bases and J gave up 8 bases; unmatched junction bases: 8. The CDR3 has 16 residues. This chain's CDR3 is CASSAPGLAGVDEQFF. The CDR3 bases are TGTGCCAGCAGCGCACCGGGACTAGCGGGAGTCGATGAGCAGTTCTTC.

The CDR3 loop reads CSVEGAGGTDTQYF. The CDR3 region has the DNA TGCAGCGTTGAGGGGGCCGGTGGCACAGATACGCAGTATTTT. The chain joins TRBV29-1 to TRBJ2-3; the D gene is possibly TRBD1 (6 bases). Germline V lookup: CDR1 SQVTM, CDR2 ANQGSEA. The CDR3 is 14 amino acids. The V and J ends lost 3 bases and 1 base respectively, with 11 bases between them.

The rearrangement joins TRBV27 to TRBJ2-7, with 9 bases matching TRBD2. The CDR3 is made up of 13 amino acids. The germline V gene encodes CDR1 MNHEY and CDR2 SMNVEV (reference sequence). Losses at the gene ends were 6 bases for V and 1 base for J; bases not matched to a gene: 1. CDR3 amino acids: CASSLAGSYEQYF. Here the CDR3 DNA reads TGTGCCAGCAGCCTAGCGGGATCCTACGAGCAGTACTTC.

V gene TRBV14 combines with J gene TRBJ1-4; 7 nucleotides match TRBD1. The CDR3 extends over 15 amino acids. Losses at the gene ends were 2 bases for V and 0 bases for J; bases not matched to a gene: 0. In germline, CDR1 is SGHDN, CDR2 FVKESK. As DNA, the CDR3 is TGTGCCAGCAGCCAAACAGGGGCAACTAATGAAAAACTGTTTTTT. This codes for CASSQTGATNEKLFF.

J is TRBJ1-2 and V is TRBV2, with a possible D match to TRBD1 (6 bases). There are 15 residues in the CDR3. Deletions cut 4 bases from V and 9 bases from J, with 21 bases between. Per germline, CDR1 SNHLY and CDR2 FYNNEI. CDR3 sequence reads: CASSGATDRPRSYTF. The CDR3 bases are TGTGCCAGCAGTGGAGCTACGGACAGACCTAGGAGCTACACCTTC.

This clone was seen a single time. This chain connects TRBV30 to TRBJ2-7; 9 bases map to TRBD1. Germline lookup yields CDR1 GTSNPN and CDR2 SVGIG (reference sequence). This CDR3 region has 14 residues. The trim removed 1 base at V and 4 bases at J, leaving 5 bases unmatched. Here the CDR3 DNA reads TGTGCCTGGAGTGCCGGGACAGGGTTATACGAGCAGTACTTC. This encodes CAWSAGTGLYEQYF. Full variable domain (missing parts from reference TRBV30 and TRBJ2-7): SQTIHQWPATLVQPVGSPLSLECTVEGTSNPNLYWYRQAAGRGLQLLFYSVGIGQISSEVPQNLSASRPQDRQFILSSKKLLLSDSGFYLCAWSAGTGLYEQYFGPGTRLTVT.

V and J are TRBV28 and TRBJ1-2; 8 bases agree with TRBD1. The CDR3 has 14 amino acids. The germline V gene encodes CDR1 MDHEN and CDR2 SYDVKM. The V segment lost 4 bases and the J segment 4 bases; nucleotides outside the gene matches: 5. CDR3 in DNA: TGTGCCAGCAGTTCACGGACAGGGACCTATGGCTACACCTTC. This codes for CASSSRTGTYGYTF.

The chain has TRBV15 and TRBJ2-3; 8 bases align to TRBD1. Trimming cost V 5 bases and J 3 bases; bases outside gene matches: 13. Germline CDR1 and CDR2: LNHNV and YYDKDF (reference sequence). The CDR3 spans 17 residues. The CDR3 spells CATSGILGQGGTDTQYF. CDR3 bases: TGTGCCACCAGCGGAATTTTAGGACAGGGTGGAACAGATACGCAGTATTTT.

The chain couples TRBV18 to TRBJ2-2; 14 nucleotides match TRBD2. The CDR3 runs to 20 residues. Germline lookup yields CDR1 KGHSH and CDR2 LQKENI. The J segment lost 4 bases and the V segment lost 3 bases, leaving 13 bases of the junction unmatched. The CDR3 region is CASSPGTSGSKSRSTGELFF. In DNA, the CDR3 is TGTGCCAGCTCACCCGGGACTAGCGGGAGCAAGAGTAGGAGCACCGGGGAGCTGTTTTTT.

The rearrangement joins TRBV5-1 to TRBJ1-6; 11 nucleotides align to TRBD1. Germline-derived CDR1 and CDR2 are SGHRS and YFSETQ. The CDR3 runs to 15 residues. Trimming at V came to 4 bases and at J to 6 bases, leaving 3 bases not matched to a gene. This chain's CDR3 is CASSGGTGGNSPLHF. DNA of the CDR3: TGCGCCAGCAGCGGAGGGACAGGGGGTAATTCACCCCTCCACTTT.

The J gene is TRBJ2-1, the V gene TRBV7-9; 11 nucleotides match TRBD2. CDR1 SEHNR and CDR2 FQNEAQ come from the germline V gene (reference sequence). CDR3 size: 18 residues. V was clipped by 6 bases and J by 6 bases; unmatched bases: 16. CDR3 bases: TGTGCCAGCAGTCGCCGGCCGCTCAATAGCGGGAGGGCCAATGAGCAGTTCTTC. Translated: CASSRRPLNSGRANEQFF.

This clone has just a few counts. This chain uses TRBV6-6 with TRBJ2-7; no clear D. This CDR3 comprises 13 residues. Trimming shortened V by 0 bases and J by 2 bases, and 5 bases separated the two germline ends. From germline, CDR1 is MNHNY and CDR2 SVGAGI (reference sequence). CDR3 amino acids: CASSYSSPYEQYF. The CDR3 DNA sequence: TGTGCCAGCAGTTACTCCAGTCCCTACGAGCAGTACTTC.

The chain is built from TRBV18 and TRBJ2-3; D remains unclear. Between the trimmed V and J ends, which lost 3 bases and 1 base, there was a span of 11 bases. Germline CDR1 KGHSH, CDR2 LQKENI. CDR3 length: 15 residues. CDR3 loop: CASSPVVYGTDTQYF. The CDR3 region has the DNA TGTGCCAGCTCACCGGTAGTCTATGGCACAGATACGCAGTATTTT.

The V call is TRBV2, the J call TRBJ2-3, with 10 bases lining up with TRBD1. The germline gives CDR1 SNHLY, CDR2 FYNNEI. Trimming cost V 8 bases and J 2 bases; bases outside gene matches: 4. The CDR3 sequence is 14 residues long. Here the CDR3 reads CASRDRGPTDTQYF. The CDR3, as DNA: TGTGCCAGCCGGGACAGGGGCCCCACAGATACGCAGTATTTT.

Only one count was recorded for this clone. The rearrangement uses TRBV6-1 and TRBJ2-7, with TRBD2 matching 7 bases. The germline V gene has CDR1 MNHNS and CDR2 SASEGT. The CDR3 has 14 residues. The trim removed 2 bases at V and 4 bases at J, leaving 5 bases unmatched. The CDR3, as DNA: TGTGCCAGCAGTGAAAAACGGGAGGAATACGAGCAGTACTTC. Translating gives CASSEKREEYEQYF.

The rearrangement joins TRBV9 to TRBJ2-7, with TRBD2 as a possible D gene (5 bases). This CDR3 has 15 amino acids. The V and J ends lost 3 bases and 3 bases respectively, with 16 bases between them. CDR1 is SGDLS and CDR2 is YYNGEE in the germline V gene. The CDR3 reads CASSASEAPVYEQYF. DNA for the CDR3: TGTGCCAGCAGCGCGTCGGAGGCCCCGGTCTACGAGCAGTACTTC.